The TCR beta chain described here comes from a study of T cells after yellow fever vaccination. Whole-study findings and limits: Although the secondary response was weaker, it peaked faster, at day 5 versus 15.

The CDR3 runs 15 residues. Germline V gene sequence: CDR1 SGDLS, CDR2 YYNGEE. The ends lost 3 bases at V and 3 bases at J; junction bases unmatched: 1. This clonotype was picked up many times. The target antigen is unknown. TCRdb reprocessed the 5' RACE reads via MiXCR and lists one record per CDR3 protein. The sample includes roughly 120,000 distinct CDR3 sequences, roughly 8.9% seen only once; the top ten take over 25%. The sequence was obtained from a man aged 25 to 40 who received the YFV17D yellow fever vaccine. Sequenced material: CD8+ T cells sorted from PBMCs, taken 45 days after the yellow fever booster vaccination. The chain recombines TRBV9 with TRBJ2-3; TRBD2 matches 13 bases. The CDR3 DNA reads TGTGCCAGCAGCGAGACTAGCGGGAGGACAGATACGCAGTATTTT. Protein sequence: CASSETSGRTDTQYF.